This note documents a single T cell receptor (beta chain) sequence. The intended depth for sequencing was 1 in 200,000 to 1 in 1 million T cells. The assay was immunoSEQ multiplex PCR, and TCRdb's table has in-frame clones only and misses some. This table has 150,000 or so clones, around 80% appearing once. This sample is drawn from a study of cytotoxic CD8 clonotypes in ibrutinib-treated CLL. In germline, CDR1 is MNHNY, CDR2 SVGAGI (reference sequence). Trimming cost V 4 bases and J 2 bases, with 10 bases left between them. There are 14 residues in the CDR3. The sample here was PBMCs, taken after 24 months of ibrutinib treatment. This TCR came from a human donor with chronic lymphocytic leukemia. The J gene is TRBJ2-3, the V gene TRBV6-6, with D maybe TRBD2 (5 bases). CDR3 protein: CASSSNGDTDTQYF. The CDR3 nucleotides are TGTGCCAGCAGTTCTAACGGGGACACAGATACGCAGTATTTT.